This record looks at one T cell receptor (beta chain) sequence and its context. This entry belongs to a study of blood T cell repertoires in COVID-19. Study context: Samples came from the United States, Italy and Spain, spanning acute and convalescent COVID-19. T cells, B-cell-depleted T cells, or PBMCs supplied cDNA or gDNA.

The CDR3 extends over 12 amino acids. Trimming left V 4 bases short and J 11 bases short, with 12 bases between. Per the germline V gene, CDR1 is SGHDT and CDR2 is YYEEEE. Per the original data handling: Cell counts per sample came from amplifying reference gene primers. Libraries were prepared by immunoSEQ multiplex PCR; TCRdb keeps only in-frame clonotypes and omits some of them. D and trimming come from the DNA, and the V and J calls and clone size come from that table. The data contain 120,000 to 150,000 clones, approximately 89% of them singletons. The TCR originated in a human donor in a cohort sampled during active COVID-19. Input material: peripheral blood. This chain links TRBV5-6 with TRBJ2-2; no firm D call. This CDR3 is CASSPRGRELFF. The CDR3 region has the DNA TGTGCCAGCAGCCCTCGTGGCCGAGAGCTGTTTTTT. Together with reference TRBV5-6 and TRBJ2-2, the CDR3 gives the full variable domain: DAGVTQSPTHLIKTRGQQVTLRCSPKSGHDTVSWYQQALGQGPQFIFQYYEEEERQRGNFPDRFSGHQFPNYSSELNVNALLLGDSALYLCASSPRGRELFFGEGSRLTVL.